This paragraph reports one T cell receptor beta chain. What this receptor recognizes is not known. No per-base quality is available; no much larger clone lies one base away. Taken from the germline V gene, the CDR1 and CDR2 loops are SGHRS and YFSETQ. From the cysteine up to the phenylalanine, the CDR3 has a length of 14 residues. This entry keeps only the CDR3 DNA: 42 bases, framed from base 1. At the junction V is shortened by 7 bases and J by 4 bases, with 12 bases in between. Library method: the immunoSEQ multiplex PCR assay. The source is immuneACCESS, and TCRdb retained only in-frame sequences with V and J called. Part of the clones is not carried over; for the studies checked, unresolved V genes explain less than half of this, and the remainder is unexplained. Within this sample are 35,000 to 40,000 clones, with around 82% of them counted one time only. The ten largest clones represent 20% to 25% of the sample.

This sample was included in a study of control samples from healthy donors and cancer patients (TCRdb year 2020). The sequence joins TRBV5-1 to TRBJ2-6; a tentative D call is TRBD1 (6 bases match). The source of this sequence is a woman aged 55-69 years with lung cancer. The sample taken for sequencing was PBMCs. CDR3 protein: CASGTRIGANVLTF. The nucleotide sequence reads as follows: TGCGCCAGCGGGACAAGGATCGGGGCCAACGTCCTGACTTTC.